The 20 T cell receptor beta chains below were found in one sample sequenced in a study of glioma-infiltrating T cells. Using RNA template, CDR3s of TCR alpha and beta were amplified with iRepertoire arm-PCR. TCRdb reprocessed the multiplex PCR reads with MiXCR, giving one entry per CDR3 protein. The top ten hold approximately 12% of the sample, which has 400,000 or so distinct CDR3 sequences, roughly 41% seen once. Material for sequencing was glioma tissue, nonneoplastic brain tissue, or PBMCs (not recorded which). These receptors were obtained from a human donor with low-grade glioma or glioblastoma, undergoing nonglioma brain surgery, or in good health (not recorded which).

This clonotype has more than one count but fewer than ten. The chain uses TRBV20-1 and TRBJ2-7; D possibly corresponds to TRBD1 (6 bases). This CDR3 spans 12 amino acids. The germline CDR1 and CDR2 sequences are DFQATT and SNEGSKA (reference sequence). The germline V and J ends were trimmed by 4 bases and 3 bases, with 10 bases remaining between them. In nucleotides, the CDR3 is TGCAGTGCTATTAACAGGGACTACGAGCAGTACTTC. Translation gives CSAINRDYEQYF.

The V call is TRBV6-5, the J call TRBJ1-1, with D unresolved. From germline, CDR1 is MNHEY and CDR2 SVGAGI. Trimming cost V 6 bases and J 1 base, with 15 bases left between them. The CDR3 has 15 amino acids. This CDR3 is CASSYLGLKNTEAFF. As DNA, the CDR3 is TGTGCCAGCAGCTACCTCGGATTGAAGAACACTGAAGCTTTCTTT.

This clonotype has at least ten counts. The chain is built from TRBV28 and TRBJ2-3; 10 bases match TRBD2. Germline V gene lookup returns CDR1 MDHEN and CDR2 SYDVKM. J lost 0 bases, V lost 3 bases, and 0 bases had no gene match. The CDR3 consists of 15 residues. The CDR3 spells CASSFSGRSTDTQYF. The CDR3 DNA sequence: TGTGCCAGCAGTTTTAGCGGGAGGAGCACAGATACGCAGTATTTT.

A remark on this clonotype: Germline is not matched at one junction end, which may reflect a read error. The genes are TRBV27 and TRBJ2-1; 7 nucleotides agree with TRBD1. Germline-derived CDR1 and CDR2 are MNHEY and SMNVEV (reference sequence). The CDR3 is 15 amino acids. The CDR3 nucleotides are TGTGCCAGCAGTTTAGTACAGGGGCCCTACAATGGGCAGCTCTTC. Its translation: CASSLVQGPYNGQLF.

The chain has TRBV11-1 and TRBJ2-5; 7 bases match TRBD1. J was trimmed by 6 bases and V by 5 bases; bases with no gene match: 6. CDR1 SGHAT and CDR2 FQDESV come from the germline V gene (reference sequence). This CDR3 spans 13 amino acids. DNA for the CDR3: TGTGCCAGCAGCGTCGGGACAGTCAAGACCCAGTACTTC. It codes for CASSVGTVKTQYF.

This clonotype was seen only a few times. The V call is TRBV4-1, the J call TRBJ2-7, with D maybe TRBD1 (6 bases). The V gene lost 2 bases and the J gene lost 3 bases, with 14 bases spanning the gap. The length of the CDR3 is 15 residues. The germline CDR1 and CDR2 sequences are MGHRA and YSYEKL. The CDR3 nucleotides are TGCGCCAGCAGCCAACTTGGGACACTATACTACGAGCAGTACTTC. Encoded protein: CASSQLGTLYYEQYF.

The CDR3 coding sequence is TGTGCCAGCAGTTTTGCCGGGGCCTCCAAAAACATTCAGTACTTC. Protein: CASSFAGASKNIQYF. The chain employs TRBV6-1 and TRBJ2-4; the D gene could be TRBD1 or TRBD2 (5 bases each). The germline V and J ends were trimmed by 5 bases and 2 bases, with 13 bases remaining between them. The germline V gene encodes CDR1 MNHNS and CDR2 SASEGT. CDR3 size: 15 residues.

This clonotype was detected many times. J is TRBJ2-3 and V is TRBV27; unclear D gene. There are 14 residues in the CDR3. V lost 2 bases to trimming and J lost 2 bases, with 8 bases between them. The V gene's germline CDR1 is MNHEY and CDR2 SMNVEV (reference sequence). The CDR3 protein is CASSLRRSTDTQYF. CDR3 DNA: TGTGCCAGCAGTTTACGGCGGTCCACAGATACGCAGTATTTT.

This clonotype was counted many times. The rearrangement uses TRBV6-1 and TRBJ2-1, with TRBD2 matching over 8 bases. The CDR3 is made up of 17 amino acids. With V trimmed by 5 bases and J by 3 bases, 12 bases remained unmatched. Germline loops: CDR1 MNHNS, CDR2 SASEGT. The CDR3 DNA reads TGTGCCAGCAGTTCAAAATTTCGGGGGGGCTACTACAATGAGCAGTTCTTC. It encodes CASSSKFRGGYYNEQFF.

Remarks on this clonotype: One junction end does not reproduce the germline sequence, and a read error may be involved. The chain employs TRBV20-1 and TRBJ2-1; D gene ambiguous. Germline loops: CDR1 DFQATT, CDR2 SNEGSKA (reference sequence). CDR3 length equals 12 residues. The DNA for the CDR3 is TGCATTGCTAGAACTTACTACAATGAGCAGTTCTTC. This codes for CIARTYYNEQFF.

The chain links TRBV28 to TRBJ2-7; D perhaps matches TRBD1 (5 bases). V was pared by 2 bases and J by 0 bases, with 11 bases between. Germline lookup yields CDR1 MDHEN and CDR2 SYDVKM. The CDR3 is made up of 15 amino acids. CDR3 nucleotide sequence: TGTGCCAGCAGTTTAGAAAGGGGTTACTCCTACGAGCAGTACTTC. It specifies CASSLERGYSYEQYF.

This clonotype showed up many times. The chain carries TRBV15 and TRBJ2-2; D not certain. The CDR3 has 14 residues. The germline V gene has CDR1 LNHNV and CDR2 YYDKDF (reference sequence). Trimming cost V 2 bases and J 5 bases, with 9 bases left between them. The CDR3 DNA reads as TGTGCCACCAGCAGAACTTTCCGGACCGGGGAGCTGTTTTTT. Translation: CATSRTFRTGELFF. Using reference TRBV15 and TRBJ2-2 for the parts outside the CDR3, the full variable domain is DAMVIQNPRYQVTQFGKPVTLSCSQTLNHNVMYWYQQKSSQAPKLLFHYYDKDFNNEADTPDNFQSRRPNTSFCFLDIRSPGLGDTAMYLCATSRTFRTGELFFGEGSRLTVL.

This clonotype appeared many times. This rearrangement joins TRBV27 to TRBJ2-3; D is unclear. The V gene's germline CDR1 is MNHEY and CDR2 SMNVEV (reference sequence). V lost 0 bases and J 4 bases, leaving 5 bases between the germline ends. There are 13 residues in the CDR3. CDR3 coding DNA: TGTGCCAGCAGTTTATCGATGGCAGATACGCAGTATTTT. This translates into CASSLSMADTQYF.

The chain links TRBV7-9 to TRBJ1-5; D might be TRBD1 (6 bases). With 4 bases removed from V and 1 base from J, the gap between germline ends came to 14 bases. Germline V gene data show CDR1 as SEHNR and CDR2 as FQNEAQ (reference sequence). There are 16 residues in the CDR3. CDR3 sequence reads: CASSSLQGPSNQPQHF. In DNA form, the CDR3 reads TGTGCCAGCAGCTCCCTTCAGGGGCCGAGCAATCAGCCCCAGCATTTT.

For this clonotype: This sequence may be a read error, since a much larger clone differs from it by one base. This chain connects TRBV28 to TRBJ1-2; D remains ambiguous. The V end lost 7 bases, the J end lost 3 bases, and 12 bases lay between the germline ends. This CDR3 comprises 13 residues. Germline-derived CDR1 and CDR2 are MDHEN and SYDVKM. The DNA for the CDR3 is TGTGCCAGCACCACTTCCCCGGACTATGGCTACACCTTC. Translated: CASTTSPDYGYTF.

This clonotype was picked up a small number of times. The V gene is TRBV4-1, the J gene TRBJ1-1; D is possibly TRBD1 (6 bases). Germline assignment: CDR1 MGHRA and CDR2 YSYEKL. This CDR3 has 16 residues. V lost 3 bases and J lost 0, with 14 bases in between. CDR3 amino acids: CASSHTGLGLNTEAFF. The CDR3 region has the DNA TGCGCCAGCAGCCACACAGGGTTAGGACTGAACACTGAAGCTTTCTTT.

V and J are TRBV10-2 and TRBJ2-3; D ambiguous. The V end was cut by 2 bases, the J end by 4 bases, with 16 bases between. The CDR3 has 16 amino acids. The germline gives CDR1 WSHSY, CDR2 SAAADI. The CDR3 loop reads CASSEVALVSPDTQYF. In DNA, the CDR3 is TGCGCCAGCAGTGAGGTGGCGCTAGTATCCCCAGATACGCAGTATTTT.

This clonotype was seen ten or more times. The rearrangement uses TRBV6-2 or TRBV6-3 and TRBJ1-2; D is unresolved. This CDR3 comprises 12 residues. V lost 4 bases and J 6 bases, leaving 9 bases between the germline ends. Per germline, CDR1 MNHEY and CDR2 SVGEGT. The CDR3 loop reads CASSLTYNGYTF. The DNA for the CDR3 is TGTGCCAGCAGTTTGACATACAATGGCTACACCTTC.

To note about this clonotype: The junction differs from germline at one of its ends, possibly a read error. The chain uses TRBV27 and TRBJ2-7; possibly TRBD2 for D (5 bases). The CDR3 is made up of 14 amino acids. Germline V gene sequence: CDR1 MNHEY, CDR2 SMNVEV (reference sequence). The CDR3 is CAISDKRETYEQYF. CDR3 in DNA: TGTGCCATCAGTGATAAGAGGGAAACCTACGAGCAGTACTTC.

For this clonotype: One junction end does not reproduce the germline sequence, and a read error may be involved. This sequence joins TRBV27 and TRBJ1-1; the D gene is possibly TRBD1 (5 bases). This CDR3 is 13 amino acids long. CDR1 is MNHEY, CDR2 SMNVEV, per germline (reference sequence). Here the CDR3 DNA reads TGTGCCAGCAGACCCCTGGGGCAACCTGAAACTTTCTTT. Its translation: CASRPLGQPETFF.